Detailed here is one T cell receptor beta chain. V was clipped by 4 bases and J by 6 bases; unmatched bases: 14. Germline V gene lookup returns CDR1 SGHRS and CDR2 YFSETQ. The CDR3 loop spans 17 amino acids. These data belong to a study of CD8 T cells in ankylosing spondylitis. TCRdb re-called the 5' RACE reads with MiXCR, one entry per CDR3 protein. The data contain a few hundred thousand distinct CDR3 sequences, over 15% of them singletons. V and J are TRBV5-1 and TRBJ2-3, with TRBD2 identical over 10 bases. The sequence was obtained from a male donor with ankylosing spondylitis or in good health (not recorded which). Sequencing was carried out using blood, either unsorted or a sorted T cell fraction (not recorded which). The DNA of the CDR3 is TGCGCCAGCAGCCTAGTTGGGACTAGCGCAGAGAAGGATACGCAGTATTTT. Protein product: CASSLVGTSAEKDTQYF.